This paragraph reports one T cell receptor (beta chain). This entry comes from a study of PD-1 blockade in classical Hodgkin lymphoma. Data came from immunoSEQ multiplex PCR; TCRdb stores just in-frame clones and leaves some out. The sample lists about 90,000 clones; 83% were seen once. Specified time point: cycle 4 day 1 (C4D1), after more than five weeks of nivolumab. Every patient relapsed after autologous stem cell transplantation, and brentuximab vedotin exposure varied. Trimming cost V 3 bases and J 4 bases, with 13 bases left between them. This CDR3 has 14 amino acids. Germline lookup yields CDR1 MNHEY and CDR2 SMNVEV (reference sequence).

The rearrangement uses TRBV27 and TRBJ2-7; the D call may be TRBD1 or TRBD2 (5 bases each). The sequenced sample was peripheral blood mononuclear cells (PBMCs), obtained before the fourth cycle of nivolumab. The source of this sequence is a human donor with classical Hodgkin lymphoma. The CDR3 nucleotides are TGTGCCAGCAGTTTCGGGGCTCTCCGATACGAGCAGTACTTC. It translates to CASSFGALRYEQYF.